This T cell receptor beta chain was captured in a study of PD-1 blockade in mismatch repair-deficient tumors. The wider study: Enrolled about 2012-2016, patients had progressing, pretreated mismatch repair-deficient cancers of about a dozen types. General study points: Rapid post-treatment expansion, then contraction, generally preceding radiologic response, marked tumor-resident clones.

TCRdb's table, derived via immunoSEQ multiplex PCR, lists solely in-frame clones and lacks some. The sample includes about 120,000 clones, roughly 90% of them seen just once. Points on this clone: Its target is not known.

The TCR-sequenced patients were three responders to pembrolizumab. Trimming removed 1 base from V and 4 bases from J, with 9 bases in between. Germline loops: CDR1 WSHSY, CDR2 SAAADI. The CDR3 extends over 14 amino acids. This receptor was identified in an adult with mismatch repair-deficient cancer. This rearrangement joins TRBV10-2 to TRBJ2-3; possibly TRBD1 for D (6 bases). Here the sequenced sample was peripheral blood, taken approximately 70 weeks after starting pembrolizumab. Here the CDR3 reads CASSEWTDPDTQYF. Written as DNA, the CDR3 is TGCGCCAGCAGTGAGTGGACAGACCCAGATACGCAGTATTTT.